This TCR beta chain was recovered during a study of blood T cell repertoires in COVID-19 (dated by TCRdb to 2020 to 2022). Notes on the research overall: Collaborator samples came from the United States, Italy and Spain and covered acute and convalescent phases of COVID-19. Deeply sampled blood TCRbeta repertoires from subjects exposed to, actively infected with, or recovered from COVID-19 were included in the dataset. Where available, HLA class I and class II types were obtained from metadata supplied by the sample provider rather than from assay-based typing. The sample metadata nearly always contained a de-identified subject ID, COVID-19 status, age in years and sex. The repertoires were made available in a free public database intended to serve as a resource for research on the immune response to SARS-CoV-2. Samples were obtained from the ongoing ImmuneRACE study (first 160 participants) and from about 1,300 subjects provided by 6 global collaborators. The prospective study material was composed of cDNA or gDNA derived from T cells, B-cell-depleted T cells, or PBMCs. What the research found in general, with its limitations: Clinical and demographic metadata were provided uncurated, with the amount varying by source and participant.

Concerning this clone: There is no known antigen for this receptor. No qualities accompany the bases; no much larger clone lies one base away.

Samples from volunteer blood donors who had recovered from COVID-19 were contributed by a second Seattle source. Collaborating institutions collected whole blood in K2EDTA tubes following their own protocols. For TCRbeta analysis, collaborators shipped samples as frozen whole blood, isolated PBMCs, or DNA extracted from either of those sample types. TCRbeta CDR3 regions were amplified from genomic DNA by means of the immunoSEQ Assay, a bias-controlled multiplex PCR. As for the authors' bioinformatics: The number of nucleated cells in each sample was estimated from the amplification of reference gene primers within the assay. To quantify the absolute abundance of each unique TCRbeta CDR3 rearrangement, sequence reads were collapsed and filtered. Productive Simpson clonality was computed per sample as the square root of Simpson's diversity index over productive rearrangements. TCRdb's version of the immuneACCESS table is confined to in-frame rearrangements and falls short of the full clone set. An unresolved V gene accounts for under half of the shortfall where checked; the remainder is of unknown origin. That table supplies the V and J calls and clone size; D and trimming were determined from the DNA. The sample includes about 170,000 clones, with 88% observed a single time. 2% to 2.5% of the sample goes to the ten largest clones.

V loses 2 bases of germline sequence and J loses 1 base, and the interval between the two ends is 8 bases. Including cysteine and phenylalanine, the CDR3 has 15 amino acids. The sequence is cut down to CDR3 DNA, 45 bases in frame from base 1. The germline V gene supplies CDR1 MNHEY and CDR2 SVGAGI. This sequence uses TRBV6-5 and TRBJ1-4; too little of a D gene remains to name it. Input material: peripheral blood. This receptor was identified in a man over 45 who had recovered from COVID-19. The CDR3 has the sequence CASSYGGGTNEKLFF. The nucleotide sequence reads TGTGCCAGCAGTTACGGCGGAGGAACTAATGAAAAACTGTTTTTT.